One TCR beta chain is described in this entry. V lost 5 bases and J lost 5; bases outside the gene matches: 13. CDR1 and CDR2 from the germline V gene are SGHVS and FNYEAQ. This CDR3 is 16 amino acids long. The data derive from a study of shared clonotypes between healthy human individuals. Clones were sequenced by immunoSEQ multiplex PCR, and TCRdb holds only the in-frame ones, with some missing. The data show about 1 million clones, with around 82% seen just once and about 0.52% held by the top ten. The TCR was taken from a man in his late teens or twenties in good health. Some clones in this sample may be carry-over from other donors' samples. The specimen was memory CD4+ T cells from PBMCs. Subset given: CD45RA-negative fraction. The V call is TRBV7-6, the J call TRBJ2-7; 9 bases are a match to TRBD1. The CDR3 region has the DNA TGTGCCAGCAGCGAGGGAAGGAGGACAGGGGATGACGAGCAGTACTTC. This gives the protein CASSEGRRTGDDEQYF. Variable domain in full (rest from reference TRBV7-6 and TRBJ2-7): GAGVSQSPRYKVTKRGQDVALRCDPISGHVSLYWYRQALGQGPEFLTYFNYEAQQDKSGLPNDRFSAERPEGSISTLTIQRTEQRDSAMYRCASSEGRRTGDDEQYFGPGTRLTVT.